Presented here are 15 T cell receptor beta chains from one specimen sequenced in a study of blood T cell repertoires in COVID-19 (dated by TCRdb to 2020 to 2021). Libraries were made using the immunoSEQ multiplex PCR assay. Drawn from immuneACCESS, this table holds only the in-frame rearrangements with V and J called that TCRdb kept. Clones are partly lost; checked studies trace under half to an unresolved V gene and leave the rest unexplained. Recorded for this sample are some 150,000 clones; around 81% of them occurred a single time. The ten biggest clones cover roughly 13% of the sample. Sequences were obtained from peripheral blood. These receptors were obtained from a man between 60 and 70 years old with active or convalescent COVID-19.

J is TRBJ2-5 and V is TRBV11-2; TRBD2 agrees at 11 bases. With 1 base clipped from V and 5 bases from J, the junction kept 6 bases outside the gene matches. The V gene's germline CDR1 is SGHAT and CDR2 FQNNGV. This CDR3 contains 16 residues. DNA of the CDR3: TGTGCCAGCAGCTTAGTACTAGCGGGAGTCTGGGAGACCCAGTACTTC. Encoded protein: CASSLVLAGVWETQYF. Drawing the rest from reference TRBV11-2 and TRBJ2-5, the complete variable domain is EAGVAQSPRYKIIEKRQSVAFWCNPISGHATLYWYQQILGQGPKLLIQFQNNGVVDDSQLPKDRFSAERLKGVDSTLKIQPAKLEDSAVYLCASSLVLAGVWETQYFGPGTRLLVL.

V gene TRBV5-1 combines with J gene TRBJ2-1, with D perhaps TRBD2 (6 bases). Germline V CDR1 and CDR2: SGHRS, YFSETQ. The V end was cut by 4 bases, the J end by 2 bases, with 13 bases between. The length of the CDR3 is 15 residues. CDR3 nucleotides: TGCGCCAGCAGCACAGCCGGGACTGCCTACAATGAGCAGTTCTTC. Translating it yields CASSTAGTAYNEQFF. The entire variable domain, with the rest obtained from reference TRBV5-1 and TRBJ2-1, is as follows: KAGVTQTPRYLIKTRGQQVTLSCSPISGHRSVSWYQQTPGQGLQFLFEYFSETQRNKGNFPGRFSGRQFSNSRSEMNVSTLELGDSALYLCASSTAGTAYNEQFFGPGTRLTVL.

This clone was picked up one time. The rearrangement joins TRBV18 to TRBJ1-1; D is unclear. This CDR3 has 14 amino acids. V gave up 2 bases and J gave up 3 bases, with 10 bases separating them. Germline CDR1 reads KGHSH; CDR2 reads LQKENI. Here the CDR3 DNA reads TGTGCCAGCTCACCAGGACTTGGGGACACTGAAGCTTTCTTT. Encoded protein: CASSPGLGDTEAFF. The full variable domain, completed using reference TRBV18 and TRBJ1-1, is NAGVMQNPRHLVRRRGQEARLRCSPMKGHSHVYWYRQLPEEGLKFMVYLQKENIIDESGMPKERFSAEFPKEGPSILRIQQVVRGDSAAYFCASSPGLGDTEAFFGQGTRLTVV.

This clone has just a few counts. The chain is built from TRBV29-1 and TRBJ2-7, with 9 bases that match TRBD1. This CDR3 has 13 residues. Unmatched junction bases numbered 4, after V lost 3 bases and J lost 4 bases. Germline lookup yields CDR1 SQVTM and CDR2 ANQGSEA. CDR3 DNA: TGCAGCGTTGAGAACAGGGGGCAATACGAGCAGTACTTC. Protein: CSVENRGQYEQYF.

This chain uses TRBV5-6 with TRBJ2-7; the D is unclear. The CDR3 covers 14 residues. The germline V gene encodes CDR1 SGHDT and CDR2 YYEEEE. V lost 2 bases and J 2 bases, leaving 11 bases between the germline ends. CDR3 coding DNA: TGTGCCAGCAGCTTTAGTCCCAGGCCCTACGAGCAGTACTTC. Protein sequence: CASSFSPRPYEQYF.

J is TRBJ2-5 and V is TRBV13; 9 bases match TRBD2. The CDR3 is 16 residues long. Germline V gives CDR1 PRHDT, CDR2 FYEKMQ (reference sequence). The ends lost 1 base at V and 5 bases at J; junction bases unmatched: 8. The CDR3 DNA reads as TGTGCCAGCAGCTTAGAGGGCGGGAGGGCCTTGGAGACCCAGTACTTC. Translating it yields CASSLEGGRALETQYF.

This chain links TRBV11-2 with TRBJ1-6; D uncertain. The germline CDR1 and CDR2 sequences are SGHAT and FQNNGV. The CDR3 runs to 15 residues. V lost 5 bases to trimming and J lost 8 bases, with 16 bases between them. CDR3 residues: CASSTTAGGDSPLHF. The CDR3 nucleotides read TGTGCCAGCAGCACCACGGCAGGCGGGGATTCACCCCTCCACTTT.

As DNA, the CDR3 is TGTGCCAGCAGCCAGGGGAGGGGGACACCCCTCCACTTT. It codes for CASSQGRGTPLHF. The rearrangement joins TRBV3-1 (or the pseudogene TRBV3-2) to TRBJ1-6; TRBD1 might be the D (6 bases). Germline CDR1 and CDR2: LGHDT and YNNKEL (reference sequence). This CDR3 is 13 amino acids long. The V and J ends lost 3 bases and 11 bases respectively, with 11 bases between them.

The chain couples TRBV5-1 to TRBJ2-3; D is unclear. Germline V CDR1 and CDR2: SGHRS, YFSETQ. The ends were cut back, 2 bases at V and 3 bases at J, with 10 bases in the middle. This CDR3 is built from 14 residues. This CDR3 reads CASSLFLSTDTQYF. The CDR3 DNA sequence: TGCGCCAGCAGCTTATTCCTCTCGACAGATACGCAGTATTTT. Full variable domain (remainder filled in from reference TRBV5-1 and TRBJ2-3): KAGVTQTPRYLIKTRGQQVTLSCSPISGHRSVSWYQQTPGQGLQFLFEYFSETQRNKGNFPGRFSGRQFSNSRSEMNVSTLELGDSALYLCASSLFLSTDTQYFGPGTRLTVL.

The V gene is TRBV27, the J gene TRBJ2-7; 9 bases are a match to TRBD1. V lost 3 bases to trimming and J lost 4 bases; unmatched junction nucleotides: 7. The germline CDR1 and CDR2 sequences are MNHEY and SMNVEV (reference sequence). The CDR3 has 15 residues. CDR3: CASSFRDDRGYEQYF. For the CDR3, the DNA is TGTGCCAGCAGTTTCCGGGACGACAGGGGGTACGAGCAGTACTTC.

The chain employs TRBV6-2 or TRBV6-3 and TRBJ1-5; 7 nucleotides line up with TRBD1. Germline V gene data show CDR1 as MNHEY and CDR2 as SVGEGT. This CDR3 region has 13 residues. The trim removed 5 bases at V and 9 bases at J, leaving 7 bases unmatched. The chain's CDR3 is CASSGTASGPQHF. The CDR3 nucleotides are TGTGCCAGCAGTGGGACAGCAAGCGGGCCCCAGCATTTT.

There are a few counts of this clone. The chain joins TRBV5-4 to TRBJ2-1; the D gene is possibly TRBD2 (6 bases). The CDR3 is 13 amino acids. Germline CDR1 and CDR2: SGHNT and YYREEE (reference sequence). V shed 2 bases and J shed 3 bases, with 6 bases lying between them. CDR3 loop: CASSFSGYNEQFF. Written as DNA, the CDR3 is TGTGCCAGCAGCTTTAGCGGCTACAATGAGCAGTTCTTC.

V usage is TRBV6-5 and J usage is TRBJ1-5; TRBD1 matches at 7 bases. The CDR3 totals 13 residues. Germline-derived CDR1 and CDR2 are MNHEY and SVGAGI. The junction had 8 bases not matched to a gene; V was cut back by 6 bases and J by 9 bases. CDR3 DNA sequence: TGTGCCAGCAGAGACGACAGGGATAGGCCCCAGCATTTT. Translating it yields CASRDDRDRPQHF.

V usage is TRBV11-3 and J usage is TRBJ2-3; 10 bases line up with TRBD1. This CDR3 has 13 residues. V shed 5 bases, J shed 9 bases, and the junction held 5 bases outside the gene matches. Germline values: CDR1 SGHNT, CDR2 YENEEA. The CDR3 spells CASSHRQGATQYF. CDR3 nucleotides: TGTGCCAGCAGCCATCGACAGGGGGCCACGCAGTATTTT.

In its sample, this clone was seen a few times. This sequence joins TRBV4-1 and TRBJ1-5; a weak D match, TRBD1 (5 bases). Germline loops: CDR1 MGHRA, CDR2 YSYEKL. Trimming left V 1 base short and J 1 base short, with 11 bases between. CDR3 size: 16 residues. The CDR3: CASSQGRGMSNQPQHF. The CDR3 nucleotides are TGCGCCAGCAGCCAAGGAAGGGGTATGAGCAATCAGCCCCAGCATTTT.